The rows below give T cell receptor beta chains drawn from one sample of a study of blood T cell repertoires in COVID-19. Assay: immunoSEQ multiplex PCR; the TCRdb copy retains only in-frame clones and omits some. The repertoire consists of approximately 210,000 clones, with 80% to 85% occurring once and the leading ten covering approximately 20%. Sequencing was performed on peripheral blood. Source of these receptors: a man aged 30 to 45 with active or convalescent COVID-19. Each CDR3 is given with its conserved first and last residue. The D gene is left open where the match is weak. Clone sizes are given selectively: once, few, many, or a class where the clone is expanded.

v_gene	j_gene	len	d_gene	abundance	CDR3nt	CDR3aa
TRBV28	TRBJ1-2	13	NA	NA	TGTGCCAGCAGTGTCACAGGTTACTATGGCTACACCTTC	CASSVTGYYGYTF
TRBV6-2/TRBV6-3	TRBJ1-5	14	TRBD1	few	TGTGCCAGCAGTAGACAGGGGCCTAATCAGCCCCAGCATTTT	CASSRQGPNQPQHF
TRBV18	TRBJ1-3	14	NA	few	TGTGCCAGCTTCCTGGGAGTATCTGGAAACACCATATATTTT	CASFLGVSGNTIYF
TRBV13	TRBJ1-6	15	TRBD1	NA	TGTGCCAGCAGCTTAGGCCAGGGGGCGAGCTCACCCCTCCACTTT	CASSLGQGASSPLHF
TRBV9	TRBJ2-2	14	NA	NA	TGTGCCAGCAGCGTAGGGACCAGCGGCGGGGAGCTGTTTTTT	CASSVGTSGGELFF
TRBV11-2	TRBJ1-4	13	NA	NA	TGTGCCAGCAGCTTGCAGGGGCACGAAAAACTGTTTTTT	CASSLQGHEKLFF
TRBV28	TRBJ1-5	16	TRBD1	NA	TGTGCCAGCGGAGTTAACAGGGGTGTGCGCAATCAGCCCCAGCATTTT	CASGVNRGVRNQPQHF
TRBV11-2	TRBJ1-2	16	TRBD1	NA	TGTGCCAGCAGCCCGCCCGGGACAGGGAGGAGGTATGGCTACACCTTC	CASSPPGTGRRYGYTF
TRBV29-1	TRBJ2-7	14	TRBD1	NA	TGCAGCGTTGAACCCCGGGACAGGGTAGGCGAGCAGTACTTC	CSVEPRDRVGEQYF
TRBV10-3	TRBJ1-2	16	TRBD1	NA	TGTGCCATCACCGGGACAGGCCCTACTAGTTTCTATGGCTACACCTTC	CAITGTGPTSFYGYTF
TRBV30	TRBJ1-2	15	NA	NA	TGTGCCTGGAGGGTTTCGGCAGGCCCTTCAAGTGCCTACACCTTC	CAWRVSAGPSSAYTF
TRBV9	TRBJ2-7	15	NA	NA	TGTGCCAGCAGCGTAAGCGGCGGGGGCTACTACGAGCAGTACTTC	CASSVSGGGYYEQYF
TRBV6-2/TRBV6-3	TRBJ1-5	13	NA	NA	TGTGCCAGCAGCAACAGGGCGCAACAGCCCCAGCATTTT	CASSNRAQQPQHF
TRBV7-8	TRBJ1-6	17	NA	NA	TGTGCCAGCAGCTTAGTTCCCTTAGACAGCGGGAATTCACCCCTCCACTTT	CASSLVPLDSGNSPLHF
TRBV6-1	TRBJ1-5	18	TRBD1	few	TGTGCCAGCAGTGAAGCTAGCCTGGGACAGGGGGTTGCTCAGCCCCAGCATTTT	CASSEASLGQGVAQPQHF
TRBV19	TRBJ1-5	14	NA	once	TGTGCCAGTAGGATAGACGGTAGCAATCAGCCCCAGCATTTT	CASRIDGSNQPQHF
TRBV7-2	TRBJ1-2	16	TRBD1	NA	TGTGCCAGCAGCTTAGCGACTGACAGGGCTGGCTATGGCTACACCTTC	CASSLATDRAGYGYTF
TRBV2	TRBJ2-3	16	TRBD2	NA	TGTGCCAGCCTCAGGGGGAGGCGGGGGGGCCGAGATACGCAGTATTTT	CASLRGRRGGRDTQYF
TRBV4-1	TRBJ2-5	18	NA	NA	TGCGCCAGCAGCCAAGATTTAAAGGGGGTGAGTCTCCAAGAGACCCAGTACTTC	CASSQDLKGVSLQETQYF
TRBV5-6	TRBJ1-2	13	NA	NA	TGTGCCAGCAGCTTGTCCAGGGGCTATGGCTACACCTTC	CASSLSRGYGYTF
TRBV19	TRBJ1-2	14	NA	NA	TGTGCCAGTAGTATTTTACAGGATAACTATGGCTACACCTTC	CASSILQDNYGYTF
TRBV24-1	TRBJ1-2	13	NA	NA	TGTGCCACCAGTGAAGACCTTATGAGGGGCTACACCTTC	CATSEDLMRGYTF
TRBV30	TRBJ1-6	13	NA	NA	TGTGCCTTCCTTGGACAGAAGAATTCACCCCTCCACTTT	CAFLGQKNSPLHF
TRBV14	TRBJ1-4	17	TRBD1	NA	TGTGCCAGCAGCCAAGATCCAGGGGGAGGTCGGGATGAAAAACTGTTTTTT	CASSQDPGGGRDEKLFF
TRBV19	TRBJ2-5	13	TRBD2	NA	TGTGCCAGTAGTATCGTTAGCGGGGAGACCCAGTACTTC	CASSIVSGETQYF
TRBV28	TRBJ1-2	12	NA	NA	TGTGCCAGCAGTCTGGGGGGTAGGGGCTACACCTTC	CASSLGGRGYTF